The T cell receptor (beta chain) under discussion was sequenced for a study of vaccination effects on CD4 cells after COVID-19. Study results and limitations: In the study, convalescent patients were few, and early post-infection timepoints were absent.

V shed 3 bases and J shed 5 bases, with 10 bases lying between them. The CDR3 consists of 12 residues. Looked up from germline, CDR1 is SQVTM and CDR2 is ANQGSEA. The table came from immunoSEQ multiplex PCR; TCRdb's copy has only in-frame clones and leaves some out. The repertoire has under 80,000 clones, around three quarters of them found once; the top ten carry 0.95% to 1.5%. Sequencing in the ViraFEST assay came after antigen-specific CD4+ T cells had been expanded with viral peptide pools, which were used to stimulate PBMC. A 10-day culture period preceded the isolation of CD4+ T cells. Vaccination of participants consisted of two doses of either the BNT162b2 or mRNA-1273 vaccine. A remark on this clone: The antigen remains undetermined.

The V and J genes are TRBV29-1 and TRBJ1-1; D is undetermined. The sample consisted of CD4+ T cells from PBMCs cultured with HCoV-229E spike peptides, taken after COVID-19 vaccination. The receptor was derived from a human donor who received a COVID-19 vaccine. The CDR3 spells CSVDWGGTEAFF. The CDR3 coding sequence is TGCAGCGTTGACTGGGGTGGGACTGAAGCTTTCTTT.